The T cell receptor beta chain described here comes from a study of T cells after yellow fever vaccination (dated by TCRdb to between 2018 and 2020). In the study overall: The SMART-Seq v4 Ultra Low Input RNA kit was used to prepare libraries from fractions with low cell numbers. To follow T-cell clones before and after primary and booster YFV17D yellow fever vaccination, bulk TCR alpha and beta repertoires were sequenced over time. Two healthy male donors, one aged 18 to 30 and one aged 30 to 40 years, made up the cohort. Blood was collected at multiple timepoints before and after primary and secondary immunization, and bulk PBMC replicates and cell subsets were isolated. The investigation overall reported the following: Most clones expanded after primary vaccination (96% of CD4 and 80% to 90% of CD8) were re-detected after the booster, suggesting that broad memory maintenance occurred. Because only a couple of donors were included in the study, the extent to which the findings can be generalized is limited. A small fraction of clonotypes appeared in both the CD4 and CD8 compartments, likely as a result of convergent recombination. The secondary T-cell response was found to be weaker but faster than the primary response, with a peak reached on day 5 rather than on day 15. Computational filtering was needed because FACS-sorted repertoires could contain abundant contaminating clonotypes from the bulk population.

The treatment or condition tag for this specimen amounts to: live attenuated yellow fever vaccine strain. At each blood-draw timepoint, two biological replicates of bulk PBMCs were obtained. A standard Ficoll-Paque protocol was used to isolate PBMCs from peripheral blood. TriZol was used to extract RNA from bulk PBMCs, from CD4 and CD8 fractions, and from dextramer-positive and dextramer-negative fractions. Germline trimming amounts to 6 bases on V and 2 bases on J, with 5 as the count of junction bases outside the gene matches. The CDR3 contains 15 residues, cysteine and phenylalanine counted. Only the CDR3 portion is preserved as DNA: 45 bases, with reading frame beginning at the first base. Sequences DFQATT (CDR1) and SNEGSKA (CDR2) are obtained from the germline V gene (reference sequence). TCR cDNA was synthesized by 5'RACE template switching, which introduced a universal primer site and unique molecular identifiers. Priming of cDNA synthesis was performed from both the TCR alpha and TCR beta constant segments. Libraries were amplified in two PCR steps, with sample barcodes and sequencing adapters added in the second step. Sequencing of the libraries was done on either Illumina HiSeq 2500 (2x100 bp) or NovaSeq (2x150 bp). The authors processed their data as follows. MIGEC handled demultiplexing of reads and collapsing into UMI consensus sequences, while MiXCR performed V(D)J alignment. Using edgeR on replicate PBMC samples, clonotypes were called vaccine-responding if FDR was below 0.01 and the log2 fold change was above 5 up to day 15. Each bulk clonotype was labeled CD4 or CD8 based on which sequenced repertoire, CD4 or CD8, contained the clonotype at higher abundance. TCRdb cleaned the public reads at Q25 with fastp, built clones with MiXCR and kept in-frame beta chains. Each entry is one CDR3 protein sequence, shown with its most common DNA and genes. TCRdb, rather than the study authors, made the V and J calls. The sample has around 360,000 distinct CDR3 sequences on record, under 14% of them singletons. Less than 20% of the sample is taken by the ten largest.

This clonotype was recorded a few times. What antigen it recognizes has not been identified. It has no much larger one-base neighbor in the sample; base qualities were not kept. Recombination joined TRBV20-1 with TRBJ2-3, and TRBD2 matches 13 of the central bases. The sequencing here drew on PBMCs, taken on the day of the first yellow fever vaccination. This sequence was found in a young man who received the YFV17D yellow fever vaccine. The CDR3 sequence is CSAPTSGGFTDTQYF. In nucleotide form, the sequence is TGCAGTGCCCCGACTAGCGGGGGGTTCACAGATACGCAGTATTTT.